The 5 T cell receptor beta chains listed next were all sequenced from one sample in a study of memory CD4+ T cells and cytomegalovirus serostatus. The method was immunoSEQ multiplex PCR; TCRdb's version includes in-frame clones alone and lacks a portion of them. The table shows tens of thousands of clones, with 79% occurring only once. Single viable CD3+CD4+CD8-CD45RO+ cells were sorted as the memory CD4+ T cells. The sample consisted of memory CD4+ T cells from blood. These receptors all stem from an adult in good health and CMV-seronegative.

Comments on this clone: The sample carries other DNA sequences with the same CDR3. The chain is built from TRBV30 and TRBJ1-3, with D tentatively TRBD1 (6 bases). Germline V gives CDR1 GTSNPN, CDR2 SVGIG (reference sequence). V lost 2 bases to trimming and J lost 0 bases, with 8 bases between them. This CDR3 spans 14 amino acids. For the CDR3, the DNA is TGTGCCTGGAGTAGGGGGGGCTCTGGAAACACCATATATTTT. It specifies CAWSRGGSGNTIYF. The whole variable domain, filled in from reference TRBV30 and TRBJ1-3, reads SQTIHQWPATLVQPVGSPLSLECTVEGTSNPNLYWYRQAAGRGLQLLFYSVGIGQISSEVPQNLSASRPQDRQFILSSKKLLLSDSGFYLCAWSRGGSGNTIYFGEGSWLTVV.

The CDR3: CASSTGQGNNEQFF. The CDR3 nucleotides read TGTGCCAGCAGCACGGGACAGGGAAACAATGAGCAGTTCTTC. The genes are TRBV7-9 and TRBJ2-1; the match to TRBD1 covers 9 bases. Germline values: CDR1 SEHNR, CDR2 FQNEAQ (reference sequence). V lost 5 bases and J lost 5; bases outside the gene matches: 4. This CDR3 spans 14 amino acids.

CDR3: CASSESGTGMNTEAFF. The CDR3 nucleotides read TGCGCCAGCAGTGAGTCGGGGACGGGAATGAACACTGAAGCTTTCTTT. This sequence joins TRBV10-1 and TRBJ1-1; tentative D call: TRBD1 (5 bases). V was clipped by 0 bases and J by 0 bases, with 11 bases between them. The CDR3 has 16 amino acids. CDR1 is WNHNN and CDR2 is SYGVQD in the germline V gene (reference sequence).

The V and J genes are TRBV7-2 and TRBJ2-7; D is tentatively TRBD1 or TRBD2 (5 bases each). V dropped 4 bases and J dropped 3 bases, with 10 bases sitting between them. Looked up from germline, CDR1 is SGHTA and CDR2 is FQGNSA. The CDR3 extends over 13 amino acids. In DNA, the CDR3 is TGTGCCAGCAGCTCGGGACGCCGCTACGAGCAGTACTTC. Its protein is CASSSGRRYEQYF.

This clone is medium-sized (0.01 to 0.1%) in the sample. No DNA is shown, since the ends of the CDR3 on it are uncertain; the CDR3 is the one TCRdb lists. The CDR3 is CASSKSWVSGFGQGSYEQYF. The V call is TRBV21-1, the J call TRBJ2-7; the table gives TRBD1 as D, unverified against the DNA. TRBV21-1 is an annotated pseudogene. The CDR3 has 20 residues if both end residues are counted.